The present T cell receptor beta chain was sequenced within a study of naive and memory T cell subsets. This clonotype occurred many times. Its antigen is still unknown. Alpha and beta libraries were amplified separately from the second PCR onward. Sequential positive selection took CD4 T cells first, then CD8 T cells. An equimolar mix of two oligonucleotides served as the beta constant-region primer for TRBC1 and TRBC2. Using its own MiXCR run on the UMI-ligation and nested PCR reads, TCRdb lists one record per CDR3 protein. The sample has tens of thousands of distinct CDR3 sequences; roughly 7% are singletons. Study-level results: In naive cells, over 95% of TCR sequences were seen only once. Gini index rose across naive, CM, EM and EMRA in CD4 and CD8.

The sequence was obtained from a human donor in good health. The sequenced sample consisted of central memory CD4+ T cells from blood.

The CDR3 protein is CASSGQGLGAGANVLTF. CDR3 DNA: TGTGCCAGCAGTGGACAGGGTCTAGGCGCTGGGGCCAACGTCCTGACTTTC. V usage is TRBV6-2 or TRBV6-3 and J usage is TRBJ2-6; TRBD1 matches at 8 bases. The junction had 8 bases not matched to a gene; V was cut back by 5 bases and J by 2 bases. Germline V CDR1 and CDR2: MNHEY, SVGEGT. This CDR3 has 17 residues.